What follows describes a single T cell receptor beta chain. This clonotype was counted a single time. Its antigen is still unknown. The record has no base qualities; no much larger clone is one base away. One read offers little support. The germline V gene encodes CDR1 SEHNR and CDR2 FQNEAQ (reference sequence). V is trimmed back by 5 bases and J by 2 bases, and the junction contains 8 bases that no gene match accounts for. The CDR3 runs 15 residues from the cysteine to the phenylalanine. Of all the DNA, just the CDR3 is kept, 45 bases in frame from base 1. RNA was extracted with the RNeasy kit and about 0.5 to 1 ug was reverse transcribed using random hexamers. The immunoSEQ multiplex PCR assay, which covers 54 Vbeta and 13 Jbeta segments, was used to amplify TCR beta CDR3 regions. PCR amplification bias was corrected by using a synthetic template baseline for primer optimization and computational correction. In the paper's pipeline: Reads were annotated to V, D and J genes per IMGT and analyzed with immunoSEQ Analyzer, keeping only productive sequences. Clonality was computed as one minus Shannon entropy normalized by log2 of the number of productive unique sequences. For each patient and control, public and private clones were evaluated among the 100 most prevalent clones. Clones were defined as Susac-specific if absent from the healthy and MS cohorts, from 900 to 1,300 published viral clones and from other ImmuneACCESS disease sequences. TCRdb handled the public reads itself, with Q25 trimming in fastp and clone calling in MiXCR, and kept productive beta chains. Each record represents a unique CDR3 protein, reported with the most common genes and DNA among its rows. The V and J calls come from TCRdb's annotation, not from the publication. Within this sample are 90,000 or so distinct CDR3 sequences, with about 93% of them counted one time only. The ten largest clones add up to 0.32% of the sample.

The record originates from a study of CD8 T cells in Susac syndrome (dated by TCRdb to between 2018 and 2020). Context from the whole study: The study used repertoire sequencing to test whether antigen drove CD8+ T cell activation and differentiation in Susac syndrome. The clonality of the CD8+ T cell repertoire was compared across 12 healthy donors, roughly 14 Susac syndrome patients and roughly 16 multiple sclerosis patients.

Peripheral blood CD8+ and CD4+ T cells from healthy donors, Susac syndrome patients and multiple sclerosis patients were profiled using high-throughput TCR beta sequencing. Healthy donors were included as age- and sex-matched controls. Bulk CD8+ and CD4+ T cells were purified magnetically by negative isolation, whereas CD8+ TEMRA cells were enriched by FACS. Blood was drawn into EDTA tubes, processed within 24 hours, and PBMCs were isolated by density gradient centrifugation. PBMCs intended for TCR sequencing were cryopreserved in liquid nitrogen and thawed later in a water bath at 37 degrees C. A purity of at least 90% was achieved for sorted or isolated CD4+, CD8+ and CD8+ TEMRA cells. The investigation overall reported the following: The number of individuals in the TCR sequencing and HLA analysis was recognized as being relatively small.

Recombination connected TRBV7-9 to TRBJ2-7, with 8 bases in between that match TRBD2. This receptor was obtained from a human donor in good health. Sequencing was performed on CD8+ T cells from PBMCs. The CDR3 corresponds to CASSPPGLGTYEQYF. The base sequence is TGTGCCAGCAGCCCCCCGGGACTAGGAACCTACGAGCAGTACTTC.